This T cell receptor (beta chain) was identified in a study of read filtering for tumor transcriptome and immune sequencing. Study-wide context: Fewer than 10 patients were R-ISS I, approximately 15 were R-ISS II, 6 or 7 were R-ISS III. Points from the study as a whole: Sorted CD138-negative bone marrow cells were not purified T cells. Compared with RNA-seq, IR-seq gave much higher clonotype depth and reliability.

This clonotype has a count of ten or more. Its antigen is as yet unknown. This library used roughly 430 ng RNA and molecular barcoded adaptors spanning alpha/delta and beta/gamma chains. TCRdb recomputed calls from the reads with MiXCR, one row per CDR3 protein. Counted here are 60,000 to 80,000 distinct CDR3 sequences, 14% occurring once; the ten biggest clones make up approximately 47%. Sequenced sample: a population of CD138-negative cells sorted from bone marrow. This receptor was obtained from a donor at least 40 years old with multiple myeloma.

CDR3 in DNA: TGCAGCGTAGGGTACAGGGGGAAAGAGACCCAGTACTTC. Translating gives CSVGYRGKETQYF. The rearrangement uses TRBV29-1 and TRBJ2-5, with 8 bases lining up with TRBD1. Losses at the gene ends were 6 bases for V and 3 bases for J; bases not matched to a gene: 6. There are 13 residues in the CDR3. The V gene's germline CDR1 is SQVTM and CDR2 ANQGSEA.